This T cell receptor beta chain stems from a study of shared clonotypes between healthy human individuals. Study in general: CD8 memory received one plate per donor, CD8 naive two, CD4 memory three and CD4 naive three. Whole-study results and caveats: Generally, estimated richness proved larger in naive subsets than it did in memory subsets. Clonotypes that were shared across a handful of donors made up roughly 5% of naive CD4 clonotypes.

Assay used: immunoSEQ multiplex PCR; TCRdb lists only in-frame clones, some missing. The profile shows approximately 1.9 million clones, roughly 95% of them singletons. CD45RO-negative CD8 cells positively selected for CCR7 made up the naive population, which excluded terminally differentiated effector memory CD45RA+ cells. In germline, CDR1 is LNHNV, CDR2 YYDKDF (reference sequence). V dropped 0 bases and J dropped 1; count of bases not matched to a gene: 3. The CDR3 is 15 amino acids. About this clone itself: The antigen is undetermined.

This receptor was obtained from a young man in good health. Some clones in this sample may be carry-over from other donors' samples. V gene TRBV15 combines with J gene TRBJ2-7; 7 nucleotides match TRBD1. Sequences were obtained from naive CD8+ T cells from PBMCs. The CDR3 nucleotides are TGTGCCACCAGCAGAGAAGGGGGCATTTCCTACGAGCAGTACTTC. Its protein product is CATSREGGISYEQYF.